This T cell receptor beta chain stems from a study of T cells in Graves' hyperthyroidism and ophthalmopathy (dated by TCRdb to the late 2010s). For context, the study as a whole: Peripheral blood was collected at initial diagnosis, before any treatment. To identify TCR V-J signatures that set the groups apart, the researchers used a discovery cohort of about a hundred patients, made up of some 41 with Graves' ophthalmopathy and 57 with stable Graves' hyperthyroidism. Prospective prediction of ophthalmopathy was tested in an independent validation cohort of fewer than 20 hyperthyroidism patients and 15 to 17 patients who later progressed to ophthalmopathy. The 90 to 100 discovery patients were randomly divided into training and test sets at a 7:3 ratio. In addition, the study compared T-cell repertoires in thyroid tissue and in blood from roughly six Graves' hyperthyroidism patients. Once sampling was done, hyperthyroidism patients were given methimazole at a starting dose of 30 mg daily, whereas ophthalmopathy patients were given high-dose intravenous methylprednisolone. The paper reports TCR Vbeta CDR3 sequencing of approximately 140 peripheral blood samples: around 45 ophthalmopathy, 70 to 85 hyperthyroidism and approximately 17 progressor patients.

The germline V gene (reference sequence) supplies CDR1 PRHDT and CDR2 FYEKMQ. The V and J ends are trimmed by 5 bases and 9 bases, leaving 17 bases between them. Taken from cysteine to phenylalanine, the CDR3 has 14 residues. Kept here is only the CDR3 DNA, which spans 42 bases and is read in frame from base 1. TCR beta CDR3 regions were amplified from RNA transcripts. A first-round RT-PCR of the TCR CDR3 used the HTBI primer set with the Qiagen OneStep RT-PCR kit. Libraries were constructed in a second round of multiplex PCR, after which size selection and purification were carried out. Sequencing of the libraries was done on an Illumina HiSeq2000 using paired-end 100 bp reads. In the original analysis: SOAPnuke was used to process the raw data, removing reads that contained adapters or uncalled bases, had a mean Phred below 15, or lacked an exact match to the constant primer or identifier. COPE v1.2.5 was used to merge high-quality paired reads, and clonotypes were defined as unique nucleotide sequences. MiTCR v1.1 was used to align the clonotypes against IMGT TRBV, TRBD and TRBJ reference segments. The analysis was restricted to V-J combinations with a frequency above 0.0001, which together covered 98% to 99.2% of the repertoires. A TCS score was defined as the ratio between F50 (clonal expansion) and ExV (chaos), using BLOSUM62-based TCRdist between CDR3 peptides within each V-J. Welch's t-statistics and random forest reduced fewer than 600 V-J features to around 14, which were used in a naive Bayes classifier (R e1071). The raw public reads went through TCRdb reprocessing: fastp at Q25, MiXCR clone calling, in-frame beta chains kept. When rows share a CDR3 protein, they turn into one entry using the most common DNA and genes. The V and J calls here are based on TCRdb, not the publication. Within this sample are over 400,000 distinct CDR3 sequences, with approximately 23% of them counted one time only. The ten largest clones represent around 50% of the sample.

Moderately to severely active disease, a Clinical Activity Score of at least 3, a NOSPECS grade of at least 4, and a duration under 3 months were present in ophthalmopathy patients. Exclusion was applied to patients with uncontrolled infections, other autoimmune diseases, pregnancy or lactation. Diagnoses were based on clinical symptoms, serum thyroxine and TRAb, thyroid ultrasound and orbital computed tomography. PBMCs were separated from about 10 ml of fresh peripheral blood using Ficoll-Paque density gradient centrifugation. Total RNA was extracted with Trizol reagent, and quality was checked on an Agilent 2100 Bioanalyzer. As regards this clonotype: Its antigen is not yet known. No quality values exist for individual bases; no much larger clone is one base distant.

Findings and caveats that apply to the study as a whole: A model built on a 13 V-J signature distinguished ophthalmopathy from stable hyperthyroidism, reaching over 85% sensitivity and 81% to 83% specificity in cross-validation and 80%/75% in testing. In validation, the model predicted progression to ophthalmopathy a median of roughly 6.5 months before onset, with around 70% sensitivity and about 75% specificity. Most expanded thyroid clonotypes (frequency above 0.001) were also found in blood, which suggests that blood repertoires may mirror thyroid immune responses. No statistical method was used to set the sample size in advance, and investigators knew the group allocation.

This clonotype was sampled from a woman in her 70s with Graves' ophthalmopathy. The specimen was blood. This sequence uses TRBV13 and TRBJ1-5; the D gene is perhaps TRBD1, on 6 matching bases. The DNA sequence follows: TGTGCCAGCAGCCAATACAGGGAAGTACGGCCCCAGCATTTT. Translated, this gives CASSQYREVRPQHF.